This T cell receptor beta chain is from a study of control samples from healthy donors and cancer patients. This table comes from immunoSEQ multiplex PCR, and its TCRdb copy is limited to in-frame clones, with some not included. The sample has around 94,000 clones, around 90% seen once. CDR3 length equals 19 residues. V was clipped by 4 bases and J by 0 bases; unmatched bases: 16. In germline, CDR1 is MNHEY, CDR2 SVGEGT. The sequence derives from a woman under 30 in good health. What was sequenced was blood. The chain employs TRBV6-2 or TRBV6-3 and TRBJ2-7; the match to TRBD2 covers 9 bases. CDR3 coding DNA: TGTGCCAGCAGTTCTATAGCGGGAGTTACCTCGTCGTTCTCCTACGAGCAGTACTTC. It is translated as CASSSIAGVTSSFSYEQYF.